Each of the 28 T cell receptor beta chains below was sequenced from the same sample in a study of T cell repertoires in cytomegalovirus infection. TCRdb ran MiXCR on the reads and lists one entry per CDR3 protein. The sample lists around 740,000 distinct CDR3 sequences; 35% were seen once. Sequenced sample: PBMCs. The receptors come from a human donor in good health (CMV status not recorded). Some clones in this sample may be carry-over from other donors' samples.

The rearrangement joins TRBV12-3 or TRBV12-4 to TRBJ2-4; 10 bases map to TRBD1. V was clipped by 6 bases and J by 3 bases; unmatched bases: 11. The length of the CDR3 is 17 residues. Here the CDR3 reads CASSSGTGDYVKNIQYF. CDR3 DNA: TGTGCCAGCAGCTCCGGGACAGGGGATTACGTCAAAAACATTCAGTACTTC.

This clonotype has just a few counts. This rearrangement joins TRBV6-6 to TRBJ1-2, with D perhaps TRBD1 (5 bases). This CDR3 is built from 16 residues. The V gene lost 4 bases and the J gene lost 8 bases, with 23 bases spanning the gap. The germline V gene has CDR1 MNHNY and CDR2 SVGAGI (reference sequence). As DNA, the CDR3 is TGTGCCAGCAGTTCTCGCAAAACCCCCGGGACGCTCGGCTACACCTTC. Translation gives CASSSRKTPGTLGYTF.

This CDR3 is CASSVGTSNQPQHF. The CDR3 DNA reads as TGTGCCAGCAGTGTGGGGACCTCCAATCAGCCCCAGCATTTT. The chain joins TRBV2 to TRBJ1-5; D possibly corresponds to TRBD1 (5 bases). Per germline, CDR1 SNHLY and CDR2 FYNNEI. This CDR3 is 14 amino acids long. The V end lost 4 bases, the J end lost 3 bases, and 10 bases lay between the germline ends.

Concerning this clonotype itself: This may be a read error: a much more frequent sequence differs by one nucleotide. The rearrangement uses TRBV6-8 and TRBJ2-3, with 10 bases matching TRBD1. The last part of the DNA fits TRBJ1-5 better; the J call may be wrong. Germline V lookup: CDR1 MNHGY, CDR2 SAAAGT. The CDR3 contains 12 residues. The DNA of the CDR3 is TGTGCCAGCAGTCGACAGGGGGCTACGCAGCATTTT. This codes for CASSRQGATQHF.

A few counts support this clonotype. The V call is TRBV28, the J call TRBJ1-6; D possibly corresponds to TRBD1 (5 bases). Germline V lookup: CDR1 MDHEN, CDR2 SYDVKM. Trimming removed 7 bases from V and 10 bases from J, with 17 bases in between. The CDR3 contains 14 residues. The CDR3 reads CASIRAGASSPLHF. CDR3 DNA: TGTGCCAGCATTAGGGCTGGGGCGTCATCACCCCTCCACTTT. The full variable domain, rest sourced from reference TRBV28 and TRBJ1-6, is DVKVTQSSRYLVKRTGEKVFLECVQDMDHENMFWYRQDPGLGLRLIYFSYDVKMKEKGDIPEGYSVSREKKERFSLILESASTNQTSMYLCASIRAGASSPLHFGNGTRLTVT.

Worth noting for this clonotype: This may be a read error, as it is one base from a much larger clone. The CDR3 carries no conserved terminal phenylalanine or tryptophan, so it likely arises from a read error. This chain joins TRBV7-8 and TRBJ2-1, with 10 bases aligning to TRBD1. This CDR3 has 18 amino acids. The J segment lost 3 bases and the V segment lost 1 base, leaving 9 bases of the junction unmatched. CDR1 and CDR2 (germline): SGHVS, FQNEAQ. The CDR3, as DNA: TGTGCCAGCAGCTTAGATTCGCCGGGACAGGGGAACTACAATGAGCAGTTCTTA. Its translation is CASSLDSPGQGNYNEQFL.

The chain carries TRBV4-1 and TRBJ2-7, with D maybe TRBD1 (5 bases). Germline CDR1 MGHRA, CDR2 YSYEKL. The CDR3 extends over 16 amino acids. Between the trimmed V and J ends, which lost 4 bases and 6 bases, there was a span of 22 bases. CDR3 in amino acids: CASSRLSGKSEREQYF. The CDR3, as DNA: TGCGCCAGCAGCCGCCTCTCAGGGAAGTCTGAGCGCGAGCAGTACTTC.

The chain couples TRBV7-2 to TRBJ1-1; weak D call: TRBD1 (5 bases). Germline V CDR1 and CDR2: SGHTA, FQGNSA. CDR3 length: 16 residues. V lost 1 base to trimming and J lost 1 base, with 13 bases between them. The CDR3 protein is CASSLDPPGGNTEAFF. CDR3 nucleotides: TGTGCCAGCAGCTTAGATCCCCCGGGGGGGAACACTGAAGCTTTCTTT.

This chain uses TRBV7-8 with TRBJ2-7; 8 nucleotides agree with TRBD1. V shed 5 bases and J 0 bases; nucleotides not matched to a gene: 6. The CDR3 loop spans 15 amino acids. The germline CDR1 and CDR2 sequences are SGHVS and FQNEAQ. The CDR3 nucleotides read TGTGCCAGCAGCCCCCCGGGACAGGACTCCTACGAGCAGTACTTC. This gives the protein CASSPPGQDSYEQYF. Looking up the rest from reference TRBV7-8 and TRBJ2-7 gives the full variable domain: GAGVSQSPRYKVAKRGQDVALRCDPISGHVSLFWYQQALGQGPEFLTYFQNEAQLDKSGLPSDRFFAERPEGSVSTLKIQRTQQEDSAVYLCASSPPGQDSYEQYFGPGTRLTVT.

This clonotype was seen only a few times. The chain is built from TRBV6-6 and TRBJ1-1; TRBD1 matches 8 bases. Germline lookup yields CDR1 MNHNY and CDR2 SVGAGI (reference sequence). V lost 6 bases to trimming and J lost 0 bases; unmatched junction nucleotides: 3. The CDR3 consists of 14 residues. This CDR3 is CASRRQGMNTEAFF. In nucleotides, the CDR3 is TGTGCCAGCAGACGACAGGGGATGAACACTGAAGCTTTCTTT.

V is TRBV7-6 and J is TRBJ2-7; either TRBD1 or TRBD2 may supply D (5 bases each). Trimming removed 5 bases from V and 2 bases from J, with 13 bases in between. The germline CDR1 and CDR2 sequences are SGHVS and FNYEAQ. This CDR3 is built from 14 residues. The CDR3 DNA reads TGTGCCAGCAGCCCTGGGGGTAGCGCCTACGAGCAGTACTTC. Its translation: CASSPGGSAYEQYF.

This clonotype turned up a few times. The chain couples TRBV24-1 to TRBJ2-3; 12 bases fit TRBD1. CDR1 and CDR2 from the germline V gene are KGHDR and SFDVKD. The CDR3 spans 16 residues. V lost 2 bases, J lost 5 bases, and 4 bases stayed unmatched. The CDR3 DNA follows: TGTGCCACCAGTGATTGGGACAGGGGGCTAGGAGATACGCAGTATTTT. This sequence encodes CATSDWDRGLGDTQYF.

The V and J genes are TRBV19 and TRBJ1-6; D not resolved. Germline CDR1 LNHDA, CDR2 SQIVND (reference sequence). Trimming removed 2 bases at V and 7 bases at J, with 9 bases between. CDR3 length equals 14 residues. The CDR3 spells CASSIYSRNSPLHF. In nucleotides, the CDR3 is TGTGCCAGTAGTATATACAGCCGGAATTCACCCCTCCACTTT.

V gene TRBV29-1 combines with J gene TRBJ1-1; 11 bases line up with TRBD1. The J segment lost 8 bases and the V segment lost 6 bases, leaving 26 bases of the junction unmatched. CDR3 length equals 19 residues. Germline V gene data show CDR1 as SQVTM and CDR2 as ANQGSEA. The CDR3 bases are TGCAGCGTCAGGGGTAAGGACAGGGGGCGTTTGGACGTGGTACGGGAAGCTTTCTTT. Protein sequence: CSVRGKDRGRLDVVREAFF.

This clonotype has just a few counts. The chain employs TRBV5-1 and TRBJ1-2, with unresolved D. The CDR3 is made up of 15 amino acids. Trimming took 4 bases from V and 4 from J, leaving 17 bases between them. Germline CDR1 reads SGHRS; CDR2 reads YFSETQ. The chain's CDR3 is CASSPREGSGYGYTF. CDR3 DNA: TGCGCCAGCAGCCCGAGGGAGGGCTCTGGCTATGGCTACACCTTC.

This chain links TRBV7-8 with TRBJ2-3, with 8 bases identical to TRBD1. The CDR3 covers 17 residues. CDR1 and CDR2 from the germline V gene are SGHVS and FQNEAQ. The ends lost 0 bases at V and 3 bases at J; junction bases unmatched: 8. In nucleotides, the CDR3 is TGTGCCAGCAGCTTAGCGCGGGTCCAGGGGGCTACAGATACGCAGTATTTT. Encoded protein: CASSLARVQGATDTQYF.

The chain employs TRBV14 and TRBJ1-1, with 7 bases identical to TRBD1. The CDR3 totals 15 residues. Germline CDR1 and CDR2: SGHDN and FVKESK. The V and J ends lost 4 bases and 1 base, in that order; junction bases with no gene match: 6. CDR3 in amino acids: CASSRWDSGNTEAFF. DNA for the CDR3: TGTGCCAGCAGCCGGTGGGACAGCGGGAACACTGAAGCTTTCTTT.

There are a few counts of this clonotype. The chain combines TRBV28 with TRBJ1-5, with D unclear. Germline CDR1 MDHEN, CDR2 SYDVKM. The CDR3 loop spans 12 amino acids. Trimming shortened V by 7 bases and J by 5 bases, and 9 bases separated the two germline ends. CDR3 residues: CASITSDQPQHF. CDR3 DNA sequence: TGTGCCAGCATCACAAGTGATCAGCCCCAGCATTTT.

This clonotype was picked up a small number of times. The CDR3 protein is CASSLGVGGPIQETQYF. The CDR3 DNA follows: TGTGCCAGCAGTTTAGGGGTCGGGGGCCCTATCCAAGAGACCCAGTACTTC. The chain combines TRBV27 with TRBJ2-5, with D perhaps being TRBD1 or TRBD2 (6 bases each). CDR1 is MNHEY and CDR2 is SMNVEV in the germline V gene (reference sequence). The V end lost 2 bases, the J end lost 1 base, and 17 bases lay between the germline ends. The CDR3 runs to 17 residues.

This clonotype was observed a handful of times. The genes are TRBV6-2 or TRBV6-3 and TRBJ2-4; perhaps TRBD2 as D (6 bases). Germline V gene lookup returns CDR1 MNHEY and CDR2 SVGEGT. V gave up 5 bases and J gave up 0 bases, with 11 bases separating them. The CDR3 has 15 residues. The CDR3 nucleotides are TGTGCCAGCAGTCCCGACGGGAGAGCCAAAAACATTCAGTACTTC. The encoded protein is CASSPDGRAKNIQYF.

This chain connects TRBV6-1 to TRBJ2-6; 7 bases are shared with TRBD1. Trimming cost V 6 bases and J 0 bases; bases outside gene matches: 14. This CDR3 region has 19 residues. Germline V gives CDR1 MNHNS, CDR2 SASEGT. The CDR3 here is CASRLTGVPTSSGANVLTF. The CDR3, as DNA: TGTGCCAGCAGACTAACAGGGGTCCCTACGAGCTCTGGGGCCAACGTCCTGACTTTC.

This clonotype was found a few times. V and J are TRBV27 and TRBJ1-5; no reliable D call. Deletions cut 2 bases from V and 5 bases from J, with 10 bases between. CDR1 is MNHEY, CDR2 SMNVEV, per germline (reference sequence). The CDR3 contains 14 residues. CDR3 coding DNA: TGTGCCAGCAGTTTACGGCAGGCTTATCAGCCCCAGCATTTT. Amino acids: CASSLRQAYQPQHF.

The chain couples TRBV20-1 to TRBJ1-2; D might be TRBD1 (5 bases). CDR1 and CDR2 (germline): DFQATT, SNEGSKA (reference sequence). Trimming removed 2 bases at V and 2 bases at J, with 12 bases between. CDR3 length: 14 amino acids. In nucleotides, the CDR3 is TGCAGTGCTAGAAGGGTCCGGGGGAACTATGGCTACACCTTC. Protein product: CSARRVRGNYGYTF.

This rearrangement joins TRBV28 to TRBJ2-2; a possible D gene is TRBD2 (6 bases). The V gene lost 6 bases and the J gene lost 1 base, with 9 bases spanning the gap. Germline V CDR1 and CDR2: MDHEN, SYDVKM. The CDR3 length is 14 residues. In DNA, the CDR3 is TGTGCCAGCAGGTCCGGGGGGAACACCGGGGAGCTGTTTTTT. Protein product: CASRSGGNTGELFF.

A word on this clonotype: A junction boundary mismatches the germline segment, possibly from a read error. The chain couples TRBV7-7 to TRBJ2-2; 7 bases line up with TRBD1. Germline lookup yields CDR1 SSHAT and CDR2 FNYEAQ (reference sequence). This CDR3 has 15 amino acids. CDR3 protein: CASSLARTGSVERFF. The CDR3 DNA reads TGTGCTAGCAGCTTAGCCAGGACAGGTAGCGTGGAGCGGTTTTTT.

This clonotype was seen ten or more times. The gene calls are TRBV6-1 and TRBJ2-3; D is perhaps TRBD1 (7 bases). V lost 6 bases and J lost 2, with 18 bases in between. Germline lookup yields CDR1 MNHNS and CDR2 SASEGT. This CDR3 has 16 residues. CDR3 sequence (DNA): TGTGCCAGCAGGTCCAAGGCAGGGGGGAACACAGATACGCAGTATTTT. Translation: CASRSKAGGNTDTQYF.

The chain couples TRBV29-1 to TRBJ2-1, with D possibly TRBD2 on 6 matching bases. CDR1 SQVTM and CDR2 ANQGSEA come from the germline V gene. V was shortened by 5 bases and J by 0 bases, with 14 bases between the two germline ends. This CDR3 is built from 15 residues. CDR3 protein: CSVFSGPSSYNEQFF. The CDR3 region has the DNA TGCAGCGTTTTTAGCGGCCCCAGCTCCTACAATGAGCAGTTCTTC.

DNA for the CDR3: TGTGCCAGCAGCTGGGGTCCCGGAGCGGGGGAGGAGACCCAGTACTTC. Protein: CASSWGPGAGEETQYF. This chain joins TRBV7-2 and TRBJ2-5, with 8 bases aligning to TRBD2. V dropped 4 bases and J dropped 5; count of bases not matched to a gene: 12. In germline, CDR1 is SGHTA, CDR2 FQGNSA. The CDR3 is 16 amino acids.